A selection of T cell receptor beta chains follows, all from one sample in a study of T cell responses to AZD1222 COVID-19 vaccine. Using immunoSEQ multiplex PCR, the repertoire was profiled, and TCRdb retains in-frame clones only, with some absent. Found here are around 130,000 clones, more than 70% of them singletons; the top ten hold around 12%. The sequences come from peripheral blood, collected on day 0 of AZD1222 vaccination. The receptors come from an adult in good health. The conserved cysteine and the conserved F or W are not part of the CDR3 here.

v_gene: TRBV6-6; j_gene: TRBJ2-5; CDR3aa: ASSYSWETQY
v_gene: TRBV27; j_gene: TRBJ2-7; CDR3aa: ASSFNRGHEQY
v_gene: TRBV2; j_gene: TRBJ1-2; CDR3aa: ASTLRQGIIKGGYT
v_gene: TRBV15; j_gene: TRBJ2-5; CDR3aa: ATSRDRVVEETQY
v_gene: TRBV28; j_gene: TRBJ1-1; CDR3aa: ASSLGNTEAF
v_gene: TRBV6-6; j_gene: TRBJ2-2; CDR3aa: ASTSNANTGELF
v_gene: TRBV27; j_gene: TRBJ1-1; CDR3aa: ASSLQGAAEAF
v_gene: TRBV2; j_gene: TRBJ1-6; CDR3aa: ASTLTADQSSYNSPLH
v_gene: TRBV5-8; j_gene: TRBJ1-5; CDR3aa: ASSLAYVFGVLPQH
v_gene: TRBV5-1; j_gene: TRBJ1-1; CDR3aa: ASSLFVGNTEAF
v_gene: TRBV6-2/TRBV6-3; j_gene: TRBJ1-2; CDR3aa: ARSLTGGRITVGYGYT
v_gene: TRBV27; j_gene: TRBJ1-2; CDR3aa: ASSPGGPLRGYGYT
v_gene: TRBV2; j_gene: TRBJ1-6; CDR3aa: ASSGTGGYSPLH
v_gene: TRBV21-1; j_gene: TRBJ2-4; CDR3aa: ASSKARPSRRLAKNIQY
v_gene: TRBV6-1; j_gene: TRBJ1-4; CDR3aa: ASSDPPSNEKLF
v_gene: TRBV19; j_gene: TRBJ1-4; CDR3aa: AMNGTGDVDEKLF
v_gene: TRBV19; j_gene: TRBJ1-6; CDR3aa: ASSPINRGAYNSPLH
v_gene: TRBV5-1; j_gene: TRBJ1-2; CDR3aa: ASSPRTGVPFGYT
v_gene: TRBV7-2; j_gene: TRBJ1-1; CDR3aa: ASSLGQQNTEAF
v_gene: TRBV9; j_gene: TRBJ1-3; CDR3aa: ASSVYPGTFSGNTIY
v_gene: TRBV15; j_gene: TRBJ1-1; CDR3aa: ATSRVVGPEAF
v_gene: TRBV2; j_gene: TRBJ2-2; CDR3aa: ASRETQGFAGELF
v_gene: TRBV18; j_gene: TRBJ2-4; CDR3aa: ASSPSTGGITAKNIQY
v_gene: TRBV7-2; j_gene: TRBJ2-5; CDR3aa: ASSLQETQY
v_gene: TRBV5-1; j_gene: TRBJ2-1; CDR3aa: ASSLNSGSYNEQF
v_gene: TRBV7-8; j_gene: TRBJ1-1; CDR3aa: ASSLIPSQEAF
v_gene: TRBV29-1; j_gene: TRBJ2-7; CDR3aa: SATGEYEQY
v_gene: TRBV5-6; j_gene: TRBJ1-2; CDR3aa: ASSLGLAGSRGYT
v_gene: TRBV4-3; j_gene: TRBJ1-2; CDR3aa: ASSQVGFTWGYT
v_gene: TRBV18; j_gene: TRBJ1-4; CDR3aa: ASSLNEGGTTNEKLF
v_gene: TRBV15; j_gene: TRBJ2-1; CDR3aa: ATSREASGRTYNEQF
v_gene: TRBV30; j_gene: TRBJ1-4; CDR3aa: ALSYGTNEKLF
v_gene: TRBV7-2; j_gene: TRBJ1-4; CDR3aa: ASSSQGPQPEKLF
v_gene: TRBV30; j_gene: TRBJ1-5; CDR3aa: AWDSQGGGNQPQH
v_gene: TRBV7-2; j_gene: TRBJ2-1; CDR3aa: ASSFKRSYNEQF
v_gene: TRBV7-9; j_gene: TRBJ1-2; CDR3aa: ASSFSRGYT
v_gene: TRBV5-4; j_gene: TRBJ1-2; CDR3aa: ASSLWLGRSYT
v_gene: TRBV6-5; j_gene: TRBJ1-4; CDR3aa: ASSLSPQAYEKLF
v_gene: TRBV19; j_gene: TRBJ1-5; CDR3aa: ASSIEPGFNQPQH